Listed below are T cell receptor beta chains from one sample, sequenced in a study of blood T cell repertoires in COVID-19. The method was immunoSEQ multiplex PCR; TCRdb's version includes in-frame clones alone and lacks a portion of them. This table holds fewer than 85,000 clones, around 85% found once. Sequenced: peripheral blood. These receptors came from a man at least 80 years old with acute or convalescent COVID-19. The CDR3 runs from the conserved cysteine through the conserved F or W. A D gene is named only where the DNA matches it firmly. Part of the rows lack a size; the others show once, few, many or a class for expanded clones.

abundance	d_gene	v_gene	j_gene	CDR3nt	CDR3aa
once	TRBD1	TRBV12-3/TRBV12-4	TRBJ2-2	TGTGCCAGCGACTTTACAGGGGCCGGGGAGCTGTTTTTT	CASDFTGAGELFF
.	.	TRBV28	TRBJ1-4	TGTGCCAGCAGTCCTAAGGGGGCAACTAATGAAAAACTGTTTTTT	CASSPKGATNEKLFF
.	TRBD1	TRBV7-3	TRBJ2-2	TGTGCCAGCAGCGCAACAGGGGGCAGCGGGGAGCTGTTTTTT	CASSATGGSGELFF
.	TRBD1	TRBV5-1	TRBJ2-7	TGCGCCAGCAGCTTGGCCTATACGACAGGGTGGTACGAGCAGTACTTC	CASSLAYTTGWYEQYF
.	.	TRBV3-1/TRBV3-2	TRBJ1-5	TGTGCCAGCAGCCAAGTCTCCGGGGGGAATCAGCCCCAGCATTTT	CASSQVSGGNQPQHF
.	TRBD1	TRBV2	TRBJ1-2	TGTGCCAGCAGACGCCTGACAGGGGAGTTAGGCTACACCTTC	CASRRLTGELGYTF
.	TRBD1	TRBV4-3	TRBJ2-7	TGCGCCAGCAGCCAAGATCGGTCAGGGGGAATCGGCGAGCAGTACTTC	CASSQDRSGGIGEQYF
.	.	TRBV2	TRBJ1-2	TGTGCCAGCAGTGAAAGCCTACAGCAGTCCTATGGCTACACCTTC	CASSESLQQSYGYTF
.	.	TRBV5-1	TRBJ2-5	TGCGCCAGCAGCTTGGGATGGGAGGAGGAGACCCAGTACTTC	CASSLGWEEETQYF
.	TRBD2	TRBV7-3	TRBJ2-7	TGTGCCAGCAGCCCTAGCGGGGGGGTTGCCTACGAGCAGTACTTC	CASSPSGGVAYEQYF
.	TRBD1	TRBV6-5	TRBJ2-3	TGTGCCAGCAGTCCAGGGACAGGGGTTGGAGATACGCAGTATTTT	CASSPGTGVGDTQYF
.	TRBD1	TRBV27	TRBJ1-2	TGTGCCAGCAGCTTGGTACAGGGGAGTAACGGGGGCTATGGCTACACCTTC	CASSLVQGSNGGYGYTF
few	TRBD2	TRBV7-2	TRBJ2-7	TGTGCCAGCAGCTTCTCGTCTACTAGCGGGGCCAGCGAGCAGTACTTC	CASSFSSTSGASEQYF
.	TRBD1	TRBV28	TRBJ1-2	TGTGCCAGCAGTCCAGGGATTGGGACAGGTGGCTACACCTTC	CASSPGIGTGGYTF
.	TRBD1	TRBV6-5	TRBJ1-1	TGTGCCAGCAGTTGGGACTTCAGGGGGGACACTGAAGCTTTCTTT	CASSWDFRGDTEAFF
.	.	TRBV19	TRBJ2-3	TGTGCCAGTAGTATAGCCCTTTCCACAGATACGCAGTATTTT	CASSIALSTDTQYF
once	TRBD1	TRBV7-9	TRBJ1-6	TGTGCCAGCAGCTCCAGGACAGGAATCAATTCACCCCTCCACTTT	CASSSRTGINSPLHF
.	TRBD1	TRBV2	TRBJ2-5	TGTGCCAGCAGCTTAGTGACAGGGGGGCGGACCCAGTACTTC	CASSLVTGGRTQYF
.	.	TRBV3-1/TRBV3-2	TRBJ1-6	TGTGCCAGCAGCCAAGGTAGCTCCTATAATTCACCCCTCCACTTT	CASSQGSSYNSPLHF
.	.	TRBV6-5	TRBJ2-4	TGTGCCAGCAGTTACGCAGGGACCAAAAACATTCAGTACTTC	CASSYAGTKNIQYF
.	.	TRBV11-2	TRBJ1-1	TGTGCCAGCAGCAGGCAAACCCGGGACACTGAAGCTTTCTTT	CASSRQTRDTEAFF
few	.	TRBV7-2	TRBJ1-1	TGTGCCAGCAGCCGACAGATTCGAAATGAAGCTTTCTTT	CASSRQIRNEAFF
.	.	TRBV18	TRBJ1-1	TGTGCCAGCTCACCAGTGGCGGGGTTCGACTTGAACACTGAAGCTTTCTTT	CASSPVAGFDLNTEAFF